This T cell receptor beta chain was captured in a study of blood T cell repertoires in COVID-19. Background on the study: Sources were T cells, B-cell-depleted T cells, or PBMCs; the material itself was cDNA or gDNA.

Using immunoSEQ multiplex PCR, the repertoire was profiled, and TCRdb retains in-frame clones only, with some absent. The repertoire holds around 130,000 clones, with approximately 80% as singletons. Germline V gives CDR1 SNHLY, CDR2 FYNNEI. CDR3 length: 14 amino acids. V lost 6 bases and J lost 3, with 11 bases in between. The V gene is TRBV2, the J gene TRBJ1-4; tentative D call: TRBD1 (5 bases). The sequence derives from a man at least 80 years old with acute or convalescent COVID-19. The sequencing input was peripheral blood. The CDR3 DNA reads as TGTGCCAGCAGGCGGGGGTTTTCTAATGAAAAACTGTTTTTT. Translation gives CASRRGFSNEKLFF.